Sequencing of this T cell receptor beta chain was carried out in a study of siplizumab effects on memory and regulatory T cells. The CDR3 has 17 amino acids. Trimming cost V 0 bases and J 7 bases; bases outside gene matches: 10. Per germline, CDR1 SGDLS and CDR2 YYNGEE. Profiled with immunoSEQ multiplex PCR; TCRdb holds only in-frame clones, not every one. The data contain 100,000 or so clones, 85% to 95% of them singletons. The sample was non-Treg CD4+ T cells sorted from blood. V usage is TRBV9 and J usage is TRBJ2-3, with TRBD1 matching over 11 bases. This TCR was recovered from a human donor in good health. In DNA form, the CDR3 reads TGTGCCAGCAGCGTAGAAGAAAGGGACAGGGGGGGAAATACGCAGTATTTT. Encoded protein: CASSVEERDRGGNTQYF.